Below are 17 T cell receptor beta chains sequenced from a single sample in a study of shared clonotypes between healthy human individuals. TCRdb's copy holds only in-frame clones and misses some; the assay was immunoSEQ multiplex PCR. The sample consists of about 590,000 clones, 95% of them appearing once. Naive CD8 cells lacked CD45RO and underwent positive selection for CCR7, leaving out terminally differentiated effector memory CD45RA+ cells. The sample comprised naive CD8+ T cells sorted from blood. The receptor source for this set is a woman in her 30s in good health.

J is TRBJ1-5 and V is TRBV28; D not certain. There are 16 residues in the CDR3. Trimming removed 4 bases from V and 5 bases from J, with 18 bases in between. From germline, CDR1 is MDHEN and CDR2 SYDVKM. CDR3 residues: CASSSLITHGDQPQHF. The CDR3 bases are TGTGCCAGCAGTTCCCTAATTACTCATGGAGATCAGCCCCAGCATTTT.

The genes are TRBV28 and TRBJ1-2; TRBD1 matches at 8 bases. V trimming: 6 bases; J trimming: 8 bases; junction bases outside the gene matches: 8. Germline V lookup: CDR1 MDHEN, CDR2 SYDVKM. The CDR3 has 13 amino acids. In DNA, the CDR3 is TGTGCCAGCAGGTGGACAGGGTTCGGGGGCTACACCTTC. Amino acids: CASRWTGFGGYTF.

The V and J genes are TRBV11-1 and TRBJ2-7, with D possibly being TRBD2 (6 bases). The germline V gene has CDR1 SGHAT and CDR2 FQDESV (reference sequence). The CDR3 loop spans 15 amino acids. V dropped 5 bases and J dropped 0 bases, with 14 bases sitting between them. CDR3 in DNA: TGTGCCAGCAGCCTCAGGGACGGGGGCTCCTACGAGCAGTACTTC. This encodes CASSLRDGGSYEQYF.

The rearrangement uses TRBV19 and TRBJ2-3, with 12 bases aligning to TRBD2. The CDR3 loop spans 15 amino acids. CDR1 LNHDA and CDR2 SQIVND come from the germline V gene (reference sequence). Trimming cost V 4 bases and J 2 bases; bases outside gene matches: 1. The CDR3 coding sequence is TGTGCCAGTAGTACTAGCGGGAGGGCCACAGATACGCAGTATTTT. Its translation: CASSTSGRATDTQYF.

The CDR3 here is CASRGGRLAGYEQYF. CDR3 sequence (DNA): TGCGCCAGCAGGGGGGGAAGACTAGCGGGGTACGAGCAGTACTTC. The rearrangement uses TRBV10-2 and TRBJ2-7, with 11 nucleotides matching TRBD2. CDR1 and CDR2 from the germline V gene are WSHSY and SAAADI. V trimming: 6 bases; J trimming: 4 bases; junction bases outside the gene matches: 8. This CDR3 is 15 amino acids long.

V and J are TRBV6-5 and TRBJ1-4; TRBD1 might be the D (6 bases). The ends were cut back, 5 bases at V and 7 bases at J, with 8 bases in the middle. Germline assignment: CDR1 MNHEY and CDR2 SVGAGI. The CDR3 contains 12 residues. CDR3 nucleotides: TGTGCCAGCAGTACCAGGGGTGAAAAACTGTTTTTT. It codes for CASSTRGEKLFF.

This chain uses TRBV11-2 with TRBJ1-1; maybe TRBD1 (5 bases). Germline V gene lookup returns CDR1 SGHAT and CDR2 FQNNGV. V was pared by 3 bases and J by 5 bases, with 13 bases between. CDR3 length: 14 amino acids. CDR3: CASSFGTGVTEAFF. CDR3 coding DNA: TGTGCCAGCAGCTTTGGGACGGGGGTAACTGAAGCTTTCTTT.

The V and J genes are TRBV2 and TRBJ2-1; 11 bases are a match to TRBD2. Germline V CDR1 and CDR2: SNHLY, FYNNEI. The CDR3 is made up of 15 amino acids. V gave up 6 bases and J gave up 8 bases; unmatched junction bases: 9. The CDR3 DNA reads TGTGCCAGCAGCCCAACTAGCGGGAGTATCCATGAGCAGTTCTTC. Its translation: CASSPTSGSIHEQFF.

This clone was seen once. The CDR3 loop is CASETGERGNQPQHF. The DNA of the CDR3 is TGTGCCAGCGAGACAGGGGAACGGGGCAATCAGCCCCAGCATTTT. The V gene is TRBV28, the J gene TRBJ1-5, with 8 bases identical to TRBD1. There are 15 residues in the CDR3. The V gene's germline CDR1 is MDHEN and CDR2 SYDVKM. V lost 8 bases, J lost 2 bases, and 8 bases stayed unmatched.

The CDR3 DNA follows: TGTGCCAGCAGCCCCCGGAGTGGAGGGGGCACTGAAGCTTTCTTT. Translated, it gives CASSPRSGGGTEAFF. The rearrangement joins TRBV11-3 to TRBJ1-1; a possible D gene is TRBD1 (6 bases). In germline, CDR1 is SGHNT, CDR2 YENEEA. V was clipped by 5 bases and J by 4 bases, with 17 bases between them. The CDR3 has 15 residues.

CDR3 bases: TGTGCCAGCAGCTTTCGGGGCAGGGGTCAAGAGACCCAGTACTTC. Translation: CASSFRGRGQETQYF. This sequence joins TRBV5-4 and TRBJ2-5; tentatively, D is TRBD1 (6 bases). Trimming took 2 bases from V and 2 from J, leaving 13 bases between them. CDR3 size: 15 residues. The germline CDR1 and CDR2 sequences are SGHNT and YYREEE (reference sequence).

This chain links TRBV28 with TRBJ1-3, with a tentative D call TRBD1 (5 bases). Per the germline V gene, CDR1 is MDHEN and CDR2 is SYDVKM. The CDR3 extends over 13 amino acids. The ends were cut back, 6 bases at V and 4 bases at J, with 10 bases in the middle. CDR3 in amino acids: CASSYRQGNTIYF. CDR3 DNA sequence: TGTGCCAGCAGCTATAGACAGGGAAACACCATATATTTT.

The CDR3 DNA follows: TGTGCCAGCAGCGTAGGGTTAGTGGGCTCCTACGAGCAGTACTTC. It encodes CASSVGLVGSYEQYF. The V and J genes are TRBV9 and TRBJ2-7; D is unclear. The CDR3 is 15 residues long. The germline V gene encodes CDR1 SGDLS and CDR2 YYNGEE. V was trimmed by 0 bases and J by 0 bases, leaving 10 bases between them.

The genes are TRBV14 and TRBJ2-3; the D gene is possibly TRBD2 (6 bases). V lost 0 bases, J lost 0 bases, and 10 bases lay in between. The germline gives CDR1 SGHDN, CDR2 FVKESK. The CDR3 is 16 amino acids. The DNA of the CDR3 is TGTGCCAGCAGCCAAGATGAGAGCGGGAGCACAGATACGCAGTATTTT. Protein sequence: CASSQDESGSTDTQYF.

In this sample, this clone turned up once. The J gene is TRBJ2-3, the V gene TRBV9; D is uncertain. Germline V gene lookup returns CDR1 SGDLS and CDR2 YYNGEE. V dropped 0 bases and J dropped 6 bases, with 5 bases sitting between them. The CDR3 is 12 amino acids. CDR3 sequence (DNA): TGTGCCAGCAGCGTAGAAGTTGATACGCAGTATTTT. As protein: CASSVEVDTQYF.

As DNA, the CDR3 is TGTGCCAGCGGGGCAGGGGGAAGGAACACTGAAGCTTTCTTT. Translating it yields CASGAGGRNTEAFF. This rearrangement joins TRBV19 to TRBJ1-1; 7 bases fit TRBD1. The CDR3 runs to 14 residues. Germline-derived CDR1 and CDR2 are LNHDA and SQIVND (reference sequence). J gave up 1 base and V 9 bases, and 8 bases lay outside the gene matches.

The genes are TRBV28 and TRBJ2-4; D possibly corresponds to TRBD2 (6 bases). Deletions cut 2 bases from V and 6 bases from J, with 8 bases between. Per germline, CDR1 MDHEN and CDR2 SYDVKM. This CDR3 comprises 13 residues. The CDR3 loop reads CASSLSGLNIQYF. DNA for the CDR3: TGTGCCAGCAGTTTAAGCGGGTTAAACATTCAGTACTTC. Complete variable domain (other parts from reference TRBV28 and TRBJ2-4): DVKVTQSSRYLVKRTGEKVFLECVQDMDHENMFWYRQDPGLGLRLIYFSYDVKMKEKGDIPEGYSVSREKKERFSLILESASTNQTSMYLCASSLSGLNIQYFGAGTRLSVL.